These 20 T cell receptor beta chains share one sample of origin, sequenced in a study of OX40 agonist ivuxolimab in advanced cancers. Sequencing was performed with immunoSEQ multiplex PCR; in TCRdb, only in-frame clones are kept and a portion is missing. The data show about 77,000 clones, around 86% seen once. The sequencing here drew on CD4+ or CD8+ T cells sorted from blood, taken in a trial of the OX40 agonist ivuxolimab. The receptor set was obtained from an adult with an advanced solid tumor such as melanoma, head and neck, liver or kidney cancer.

The chain uses TRBV11-1 and TRBJ2-1; 11 positions match TRBD2. Trimming took 0 bases from V and 10 from J; bases not matched to a gene: 8. Germline CDR1 is SGHAT and CDR2 is FQDESV (reference sequence). The CDR3 sequence is 16 residues long. The CDR3 reads CASSLARIAGGREQFF. The CDR3 nucleotides read TGTGCCAGCAGCTTAGCGCGGATAGCGGGGGGGCGGGAGCAGTTCTTC.

This sequence joins TRBV7-2 and TRBJ2-3, with D maybe TRBD2 (5 bases). The germline gives CDR1 SGHTA, CDR2 FQGNSA. The CDR3 is 16 amino acids. Trimming shortened V by 6 bases and J by 4 bases, and 20 bases separated the two germline ends. The CDR3 coding sequence is TGTGCCAGCAGGCAATCAAGGAGGAGCAATTCAGATACGCAGTATTTT. This codes for CASRQSRRSNSDTQYF.

This chain connects TRBV27 to TRBJ1-6; 7 bases map to TRBD1. CDR1 is MNHEY, CDR2 SMNVEV, per germline (reference sequence). J lost 7 bases, V lost 2 bases, and 8 bases had no gene match. The CDR3 runs 16 residues. CDR3 protein: CASSLGVGGRNSPLHF. The CDR3 DNA is TGTGCCAGCAGTTTAGGGGTAGGGGGCAGAAATTCACCCCTCCACTTT.

The chain employs TRBV18 and TRBJ2-1, with 7 bases that match TRBD2. Germline assignment: CDR1 KGHSH and CDR2 LQKENI. The CDR3 has 14 amino acids. The J segment lost 8 bases and the V segment lost 2 bases, leaving 6 bases of the junction unmatched. CDR3 residues: CASSPVLAGDEQFF. The CDR3 DNA sequence: TGTGCCAGCTCACCAGTCTTAGCGGGTGATGAGCAGTTCTTC.

J is TRBJ1-2 and V is TRBV11-2; 8 bases agree with TRBD1. The J segment lost 7 bases and the V segment lost 0 bases, leaving 7 bases of the junction unmatched. Looked up from germline, CDR1 is SGHAT and CDR2 is FQNNGV. The CDR3 runs to 15 residues. The DNA for the CDR3 is TGTGCCAGCAGCTTAGACCCAGGGGGCGTCGGTGGCTACACCTTC. Its translation: CASSLDPGGVGGYTF. The full variable domain, completed using reference TRBV11-2 and TRBJ1-2, is EAGVAQSPRYKIIEKRQSVAFWCNPISGHATLYWYQQILGQGPKLLIQFQNNGVVDDSQLPKDRFSAERLKGVDSTLKIQPAKLEDSAVYLCASSLDPGGVGGYTFGSGTRLTVV.

The rearrangement uses TRBV5-4 and TRBJ2-7, with 10 nucleotides matching TRBD2. The trim removed 4 bases at V and 6 bases at J, leaving 10 bases unmatched. CDR1 is SGHNT and CDR2 is YYREEE in the germline V gene (reference sequence). The CDR3 has 15 residues. For the CDR3, the DNA is TGTGCCAGCAGCCGAAAAGCGGGGGGGCAGGGCGAGCAGTACTTC. Translation gives CASSRKAGGQGEQYF.

V is TRBV7-9 and J is TRBJ1-6; D perhaps matches TRBD1 (6 bases). Germline lookup yields CDR1 SEHNR and CDR2 FQNEAQ (reference sequence). Trimming took off 4 bases at V and 6 bases at J, with 19 bases between the two ends. The CDR3 spans 17 residues. CDR3 protein: CASSSDGAGVTNSPLHF. The CDR3 bases are TGTGCCAGCAGCTCAGATGGAGCAGGGGTTACTAATTCACCCCTCCACTTT.

This clone was counted once. The chain has TRBV6-5 and TRBJ1-6, with a tentative D call TRBD1 (6 bases). The CDR3 is 15 residues long. V dropped 6 bases and J dropped 7 bases, with 16 bases sitting between them. CDR1 and CDR2 (germline): MNHEY, SVGAGI. The CDR3 is CASRPGTSGNSPLHF. The CDR3, as DNA: TGTGCCAGCAGGCCTGGGACATCAGGAAATTCACCCCTCCACTTT.

This clone has more than one count but fewer than ten. The rearrangement joins TRBV30 to TRBJ1-2; the D gene is possibly TRBD1 (6 bases). The V and J ends lost 0 bases and 2 bases respectively, with 13 bases between them. Germline V lookup: CDR1 GTSNPN, CDR2 SVGIG (reference sequence). The CDR3 is 15 residues long. The CDR3 is CAWSVLGGQNYGYTF. The DNA for the CDR3 is TGTGCCTGGAGTGTCTTAGGAGGACAGAACTATGGCTACACCTTC.

This clone was counted only a few times. The J gene is TRBJ1-6, the V gene TRBV6-5, with D hard to call. In germline, CDR1 is MNHEY, CDR2 SVGAGI. Trimming shortened V by 6 bases and J by 5 bases, and 8 bases separated the two germline ends. The CDR3 is 13 amino acids. CDR3 protein: CASSNENNSPLHF. CDR3 DNA: TGTGCCAGCAGCAACGAGAATAATTCACCCCTCCACTTT.

This chain joins TRBV5-1 and TRBJ1-1, with D unclear. The V end lost 2 bases, the J end lost 5 bases, and 16 bases lay between the germline ends. The CDR3 covers 15 residues. Germline assignment: CDR1 SGHRS and CDR2 YFSETQ. The CDR3 reads CASSFAVGSMTEAFF. CDR3 in DNA: TGCGCCAGCAGCTTTGCGGTTGGTAGTATGACTGAAGCTTTCTTT.

The chain joins TRBV5-1 to TRBJ2-5; maybe TRBD2 (5 bases). The CDR3 consists of 13 residues. Germline V gene sequence: CDR1 SGHRS, CDR2 YFSETQ. Trimming removed 4 bases at V and 5 bases at J, with 12 bases between. The chain's CDR3 is CASSPGMGETQYF. CDR3 DNA: TGCGCCAGCAGCCCGGGGATGGGGGAGACCCAGTACTTC.

CDR3 amino acids: CASRLRGVSAKNIQYF. Written as DNA, the CDR3 is TGTGCCAGCAGACTGCGGGGGGTTTCGGCCAAAAACATTCAGTACTTC. The chain combines TRBV6-8 with TRBJ2-4; 8 bases map to TRBD2. The CDR3 sequence is 16 residues long. Germline CDR1 MNHGY, CDR2 SAAAGT. After removal of 6 bases from V and 1 base from J, the junction contained 8 bases not matched to a gene.

Only a few counts were recorded for this clone. The chain joins TRBV5-6 to TRBJ1-2; 7 bases align to TRBD1. The CDR3 is 14 amino acids. The germline V gene encodes CDR1 SGHDT and CDR2 YYEEEE. V was pared by 3 bases and J by 7 bases, with 9 bases of the junction left unmatched. Written as DNA, the CDR3 is TGTGCCAGCAGCTGGGGAGCAGGGGGAGGTGGCTACACCTTC. Protein product: CASSWGAGGGGYTF.

The rearrangement links TRBV18 to TRBJ2-7; 12 bases match TRBD2. Per the germline V gene, CDR1 is KGHSH and CDR2 is LQKENI. Unmatched junction bases numbered 10, after V lost 3 bases and J lost 4 bases. The CDR3 has 17 residues. This chain's CDR3 is CASSPAASGGAGYEQYF. The CDR3 bases are TGTGCCAGCTCACCGGCGGCTAGCGGGGGGGCCGGGTACGAGCAGTACTTC. The full variable domain, rest sourced from reference TRBV18 and TRBJ2-7, is NAGVMQNPRHLVRRRGQEARLRCSPMKGHSHVYWYRQLPEEGLKFMVYLQKENIIDESGMPKERFSAEFPKEGPSILRIQQVVRGDSAAYFCASSPAASGGAGYEQYFGPGTRLTVT.

With regard to this clone: This sample also contains other DNA sequences that code for the same CDR3. V and J are TRBV18 and TRBJ1-4; the D is unclear. Per the germline V gene, CDR1 is KGHSH and CDR2 is LQKENI. The CDR3 runs 15 residues. The germline V and J ends were trimmed by 0 bases and 5 bases, with 10 bases remaining between them. The chain's CDR3 is CASSPPGLGNEKLFF. The CDR3 nucleotides read TGTGCCAGCTCACCACCGGGCTTGGGGAATGAAAAACTGTTTTTT.

As DNA, the CDR3 is TGTGCCCAGGAGAGGATTGAAGCTTTCTTT. Translated: CAQERIEAFF. The chain links TRBV30 to TRBJ1-1; D is unresolved. Trimming shortened V by 8 bases and J by 7 bases, and 11 bases separated the two germline ends. Germline CDR1 reads GTSNPN; CDR2 reads SVGIG (reference sequence). The CDR3 runs to 10 residues.

The chain recombines TRBV5-4 with TRBJ2-1; TRBD2 is a possible D gene (5 bases). CDR1 is SGHNT and CDR2 is YYREEE in the germline V gene (reference sequence). With 4 bases removed from V and 6 bases from J, the gap between germline ends came to 11 bases. This CDR3 is 13 amino acids long. In DNA form, the CDR3 reads TGTGCCAGCAGCGGGGTGGCGGGCAATGAGCAGTTCTTC. The encoded protein is CASSGVAGNEQFF.

The V call is TRBV5-1, the J call TRBJ1-6, with TRBD1 matching over 7 bases. The CDR3 runs 17 residues. CDR1 is SGHRS, CDR2 YFSETQ, per germline. V lost 3 bases, J lost 9 bases, and 15 bases stayed unmatched. CDR3 loop: CASSSGQAALPTSPLHF. The DNA for the CDR3 is TGCGCCAGCAGCTCCGGACAGGCCGCCCTCCCTACTTCACCCCTCCACTTT.

The chain uses TRBV5-1 and TRBJ1-1; unclear D gene. The CDR3 has 15 amino acids. V gave up 3 bases and J gave up 6 bases, with 18 bases separating them. CDR1 and CDR2 from the germline V gene are SGHRS and YFSETQ. This chain's CDR3 is CASSSLTPETAEAFF. The DNA for the CDR3 is TGCGCCAGCAGCTCCCTGACTCCGGAGACCGCTGAAGCTTTCTTT.